The 16 T cell receptor beta chains given below trace back to one sample, sequenced in a study of blood T cell repertoires in COVID-19. The data were produced by immunoSEQ multiplex PCR, yet TCRdb's version contains in-frame clones alone and is incomplete. Among 250,000 or so clones, about 88% were seen once, and the ten largest hold less than 3%. Sequenced material: peripheral blood. Receptors originate from a woman aged 60-75 years with acute or convalescent COVID-19.

The chain has TRBV6-5 and TRBJ2-7; 8 bases are a match to TRBD2. CDR3 size: 14 residues. Germline V lookup: CDR1 MNHEY, CDR2 SVGAGI. J lost 3 bases, V lost 7 bases, and 8 bases had no gene match. As DNA, the CDR3 is TGTGCCAGCATCCCAACGGGACTAGTCTACGAGCAGTACTTC. Protein sequence: CASIPTGLVYEQYF.

The chain combines TRBV5-1 with TRBJ2-1; 12 nucleotides agree with TRBD2. Germline V gives CDR1 SGHRS, CDR2 YFSETQ. V was clipped by 0 bases and J by 9 bases; unmatched bases: 7. CDR3 size: 16 residues. The chain's CDR3 is CASSLALLAGGGEQFF. The CDR3 DNA reads as TGCGCCAGCAGCTTGGCCCTCCTAGCGGGAGGGGGTGAGCAGTTCTTC. The entire variable domain, with the rest obtained from reference TRBV5-1 and TRBJ2-1, is as follows: KAGVTQTPRYLIKTRGQQVTLSCSPISGHRSVSWYQQTPGQGLQFLFEYFSETQRNKGNFPGRFSGRQFSNSRSEMNVSTLELGDSALYLCASSLALLAGGGEQFFGPGTRLTVL.

The V and J genes are TRBV30 and TRBJ1-1; no reliable D call. Between the trimmed V and J ends, which lost 1 base and 1 base, there was a span of 4 bases. The CDR3 runs to 12 residues. Germline V gene lookup returns CDR1 GTSNPN and CDR2 SVGIG (reference sequence). In DNA, the CDR3 is TGTGCCTGGAGTGGACAGAACACTGAAGCTTTCTTT. This sequence encodes CAWSGQNTEAFF.

The J gene is TRBJ2-1, the V gene TRBV4-1, with D unresolved. CDR3 size: 17 residues. V lost 0 bases and J lost 0, with 12 bases in between. Germline CDR1 reads MGHRA; CDR2 reads YSYEKL. The CDR3 is CASSQEPLSVSYNEQFF. The DNA for the CDR3 is TGCGCCAGCAGCCAAGAACCCCTCAGCGTCTCCTACAATGAGCAGTTCTTC.

CDR3 sequence: CASSHLDRAGTEAFF. CDR3 DNA: TGTGCCAGCAGCCATTTGGACAGGGCCGGCACTGAAGCTTTCTTT. J is TRBJ1-1 and V is TRBV14; 8 nucleotides match TRBD1. Germline V CDR1 and CDR2: SGHDN, FVKESK. The CDR3 runs 15 residues. With V trimmed by 3 bases and J by 4 bases, 7 bases remained unmatched.

This clone was recorded only once. The chain couples TRBV5-5 to TRBJ1-4; D call uncertain. The CDR3 has 16 residues. The V gene's germline CDR1 is SGHKS and CDR2 YYEKEE (reference sequence). V was clipped by 2 bases and J by 3 bases, with 14 bases between them. Here the CDR3 DNA reads TGTGCCAGCAGCTTAATTGAGGGATTTGCTAATGAAAAACTGTTTTTT. Its translation is CASSLIEGFANEKLFF.

V gene TRBV7-8 combines with J gene TRBJ1-6, with D tentatively TRBD1 (5 bases). The V gene lost 3 bases and the J gene lost 6 bases, with 9 bases spanning the gap. This CDR3 is built from 14 residues. Germline lookup yields CDR1 SGHVS and CDR2 FQNEAQ. The CDR3 nucleotides read TGTGCCAGCAGCTTCACCCAGGGTAATTCACCCCTCCACTTT. The encoded protein is CASSFTQGNSPLHF.

V usage is TRBV7-6 and J usage is TRBJ2-7; 10 bases are a match to TRBD2. CDR1 and CDR2 (germline): SGHVS, FNYEAQ. CDR3 length equals 16 residues. V shed 0 bases and J 5 bases; nucleotides not matched to a gene: 7. The CDR3 nucleotides read TGTGCCAGCAGCTTAGCGCACCTAGCGGGAGTAGACGAGCAGTACTTC. It codes for CASSLAHLAGVDEQYF. Complete variable domain (other parts from reference TRBV7-6 and TRBJ2-7): GAGVSQSPRYKVTKRGQDVALRCDPISGHVSLYWYRQALGQGPEFLTYFNYEAQQDKSGLPNDRFSAERPEGSISTLTIQRTEQRDSAMYRCASSLAHLAGVDEQYFGPGTRLTVT.

With respect to this clone: This CDR3 is also generated by other DNA sequences in the sample. The gene calls are TRBV18 and TRBJ2-1; 8 nucleotides line up with TRBD1. V trimming: 0 bases; J trimming: 0 bases; junction bases outside the gene matches: 1. The CDR3 runs to 16 residues. CDR1 is KGHSH, CDR2 LQKENI, per germline. CDR3 in DNA: TGTGCCAGCTCACCACCGACAGGGGTCTCCTACAATGAGCAGTTCTTC. Encoded protein: CASSPPTGVSYNEQFF.

The chain links TRBV7-3 to TRBJ1-5; D remains ambiguous. Germline V gene lookup returns CDR1 SGHTA and CDR2 FQGTGA. V was trimmed by 6 bases and J by 10 bases, leaving 16 bases between them. This CDR3 spans 13 amino acids. The chain's CDR3 is CASSLDGSRPQHF. The CDR3 nucleotides are TGTGCCAGCAGTTTAGACGGGTCTCGACCCCAGCATTTT.

Note on this clone: Additional DNA sequences in this sample encode the identical CDR3. The genes are TRBV11-2 and TRBJ2-1, with D unresolved. Germline CDR1 reads SGHAT; CDR2 reads FQNNGV. Trimming shortened V by 2 bases and J by 2 bases, and 4 bases separated the two germline ends. The CDR3 has 13 amino acids. Written as DNA, the CDR3 is TGTGCCAGCAGCTTATCAACCTACAATGAGCAGTTCTTC. This encodes CASSLSTYNEQFF. The full variable domain, its missing parts supplied by reference TRBV11-2 and TRBJ2-1, is EAGVAQSPRYKIIEKRQSVAFWCNPISGHATLYWYQQILGQGPKLLIQFQNNGVVDDSQLPKDRFSAERLKGVDSTLKIQPAKLEDSAVYLCASSLSTYNEQFFGPGTRLTVL.

This clone was detected only once. The chain recombines TRBV28 with TRBJ1-2, with a weak D call TRBD1 (5 bases). This CDR3 contains 14 residues. Germline V lookup: CDR1 MDHEN, CDR2 SYDVKM. Trimming took 4 bases from V and 2 from J, leaving 11 bases between them. CDR3 bases: TGTGCCAGCAGTTCAGGGATGGCGAACTATGGCTACACCTTC. It is translated as CASSSGMANYGYTF.

The rearrangement links TRBV30 to TRBJ1-6, with 7 bases identical to TRBD1. Trimming removed 3 bases from V and 10 bases from J; junction bases left unmatched: 9. Per the germline V gene, CDR1 is GTSNPN and CDR2 is SVGIG (reference sequence). The CDR3 runs to 14 residues. Written as DNA, the CDR3 is TGTGCCTGGAGAAGACAGGGAGTCGAATCACCCCTCCACTTT. Translated, it gives CAWRRQGVESPLHF.

The chain recombines TRBV19 with TRBJ1-5, with D possibly matching TRBD1 (5 bases). Deletions cut 6 bases from V and 3 bases from J, with 15 bases between. Per germline, CDR1 LNHDA and CDR2 SQIVND (reference sequence). The CDR3 runs 15 residues. The CDR3 sequence is CASSPRPGYNQPQHF. The CDR3 region has the DNA TGTGCCAGTAGCCCACGACCAGGGTACAATCAGCCCCAGCATTTT.

This clone was recorded once. The rearrangement uses TRBV5-1 and TRBJ1-2; 10 bases agree with TRBD1. Looked up from germline, CDR1 is SGHRS and CDR2 is YFSETQ. V shed 0 bases and J 1 base; nucleotides not matched to a gene: 12. The CDR3 consists of 19 residues. The chain's CDR3 is CASSLGLGGTGDFNYGYTF. CDR3 nucleotides: TGCGCCAGCAGCTTGGGGCTTGGCGGGACAGGGGACTTTAACTATGGCTACACCTTC.

The J gene is TRBJ2-7, the V gene TRBV9; possible D gene TRBD2, 7 bases. This CDR3 has 14 amino acids. Germline V lookup: CDR1 SGDLS, CDR2 YYNGEE. V was cut by 2 bases and J by 3 bases, with 12 bases left in between. This CDR3 is CASSVTGGGYEQYF. The CDR3 nucleotides read TGTGCCAGCAGCGTCACGGGGGGCGGCTACGAGCAGTACTTC.